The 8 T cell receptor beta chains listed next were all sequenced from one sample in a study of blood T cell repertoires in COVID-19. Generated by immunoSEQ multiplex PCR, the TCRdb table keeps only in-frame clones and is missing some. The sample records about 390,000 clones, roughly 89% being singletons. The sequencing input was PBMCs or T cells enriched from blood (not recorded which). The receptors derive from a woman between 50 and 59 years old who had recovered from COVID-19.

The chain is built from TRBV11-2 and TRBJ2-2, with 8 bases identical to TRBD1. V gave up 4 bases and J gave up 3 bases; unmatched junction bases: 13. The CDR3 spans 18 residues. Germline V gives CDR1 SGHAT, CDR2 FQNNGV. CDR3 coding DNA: TGTGCCAGCAGCTCCAACAACCGGGACAGGATGTACACCGGGGAGCTGTTTTTT. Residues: CASSSNNRDRMYTGELFF.

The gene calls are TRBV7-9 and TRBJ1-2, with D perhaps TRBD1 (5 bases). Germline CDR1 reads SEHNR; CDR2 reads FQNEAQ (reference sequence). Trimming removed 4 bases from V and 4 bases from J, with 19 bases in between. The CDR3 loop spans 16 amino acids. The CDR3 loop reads CASSSTHRATGYGYTF. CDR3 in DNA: TGTGCCAGCAGCTCCACCCACCGAGCTACAGGCTATGGCTACACCTTC.

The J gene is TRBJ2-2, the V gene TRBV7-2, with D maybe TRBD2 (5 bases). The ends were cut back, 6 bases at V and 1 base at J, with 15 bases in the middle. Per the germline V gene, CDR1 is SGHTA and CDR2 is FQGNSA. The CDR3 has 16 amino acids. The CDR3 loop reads CASRQAAAGNTGELFF. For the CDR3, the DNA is TGTGCCAGCAGACAAGCGGCGGCCGGGAACACCGGGGAGCTGTTTTTT.

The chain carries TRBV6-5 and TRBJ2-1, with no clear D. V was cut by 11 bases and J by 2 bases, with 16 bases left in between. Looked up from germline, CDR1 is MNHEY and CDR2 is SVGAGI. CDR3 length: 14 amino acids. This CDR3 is CASWRLPAYNEQFF. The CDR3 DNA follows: TGTGCCTCTTGGCGGCTTCCTGCCTACAATGAGCAGTTCTTC.

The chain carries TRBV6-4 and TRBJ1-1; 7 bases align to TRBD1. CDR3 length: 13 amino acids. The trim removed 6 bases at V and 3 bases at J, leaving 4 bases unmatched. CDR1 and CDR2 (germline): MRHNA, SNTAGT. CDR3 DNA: TGTGCCAGCAGGGGGGACAGTTACACTGAAGCTTTCTTT. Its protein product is CASRGDSYTEAFF.

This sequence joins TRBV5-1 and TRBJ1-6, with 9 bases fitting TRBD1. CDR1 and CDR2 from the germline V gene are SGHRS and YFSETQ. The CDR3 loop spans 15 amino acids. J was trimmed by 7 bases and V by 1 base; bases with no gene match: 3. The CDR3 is CASSLYGTGNSPLHF. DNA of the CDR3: TGCGCCAGCAGCTTGTATGGGACAGGGAATTCACCCCTCCACTTT.

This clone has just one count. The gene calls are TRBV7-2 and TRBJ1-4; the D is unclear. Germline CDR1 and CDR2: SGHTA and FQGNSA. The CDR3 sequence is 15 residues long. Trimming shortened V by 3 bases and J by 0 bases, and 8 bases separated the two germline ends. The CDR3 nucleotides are TGTGCCAGCAGCTTTTCCCCCGCAACTAATGAAAAACTGTTTTTT. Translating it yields CASSFSPATNEKLFF.

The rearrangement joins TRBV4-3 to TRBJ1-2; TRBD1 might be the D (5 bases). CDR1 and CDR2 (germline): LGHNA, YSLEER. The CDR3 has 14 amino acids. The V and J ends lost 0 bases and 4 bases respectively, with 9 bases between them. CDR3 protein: CASSQDLDSYGYTF. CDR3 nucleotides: TGCGCCAGCAGCCAAGACCTTGACAGCTATGGCTACACCTTC.